The 8 T cell receptor beta chains reported below all come from one sample, sequenced in a study of HIV-infected patients and healthy controls. Around 450 ng RNA was reverse transcribed with alpha and beta constant-region primers. Separate chain-specific third strand synthesis with multiplexing indices produced the alpha and beta libraries. TCRdb used MiXCR to reprocess the 5' RACE reads, holding one entry per CDR3 protein. Of 4,000 to 4,500 distinct CDR3 sequences listed, 10% to 15% are singletons. The repertoire came from unfractionated whole blood and reflected all unsorted peripheral T cells. This sample comprised blood, obtained before antiretroviral therapy. These receptor sequences come from an adult with HIV infection.

This clonotype is deemed medium-sized. V is TRBV4-3 and J is TRBJ2-4; 8 positions agree with TRBD2. J was trimmed by 0 bases and V by 0 bases; bases with no gene match: 4. The CDR3 runs 17 residues. From germline, CDR1 is LGHNA and CDR2 YSLEER. The CDR3 reads CASSQDVAGSAKNIQYF. CDR3 coding DNA: TGCGCCAGCAGCCAAGACGTAGCGGGATCAGCCAAAAACATTCAGTACTTC.

Notes on this clonotype: Sequence at one end of the junction differs from germline and may be a read error. The chain has TRBV20-1 and TRBJ2-2; D remains ambiguous. The CDR3 is made up of 17 amino acids. The germline V gene encodes CDR1 DFQATT and CDR2 SNEGSKA (reference sequence). The CDR3 spells CSARDRRRRSNTWELFF. CDR3 nucleotides: TGCAGTGCTAGAGATCGTCGCCGCCGATCGAACACCTGGGAGCTGTTTTTT.

This clonotype is judged medium-sized. CDR3 in amino acids: CASSPRLGGRTEAFF. The CDR3 coding sequence is TGTGCCAGCAGCCCGCGTTTGGGGGGGCGGACTGAAGCTTTCTTT. The rearrangement joins TRBV14 to TRBJ1-1; a possible D gene is TRBD1 (6 bases). CDR3 length: 15 residues. The V gene's germline CDR1 is SGHDN and CDR2 FVKESK. With 4 bases removed from V and 5 bases from J, the gap between germline ends came to 17 bases. The full variable domain, with the rest looked up from reference TRBV14 and TRBJ1-1, is EAGVTQFPSHSVIEKGQTVTLRCDPISGHDNLYWYRRVMGKEIKFLLHFVKESKQDESGMPNNRFLAERTGGTYSTLKVQPAELEDSGVYFCASSPRLGGRTEAFFGQGTRLTVV.

By sample fraction, this clonotype is medium-sized. V gene TRBV6-4 combines with J gene TRBJ2-3, with 7 bases lining up with TRBD1. The CDR3 runs to 16 residues. Germline CDR1 is MRHNA and CDR2 is SNTAGT. Unmatched junction bases numbered 13, after V lost 6 bases and J lost 4 bases. CDR3 nucleotides: TGTGCCAGCAGCGAAATGACAGGGAGTGGGGCAGATACGCAGTATTTT. This sequence encodes CASSEMTGSGADTQYF.

This clonotype is labeled medium-sized. The chain recombines TRBV29-1 with TRBJ2-1; D is perhaps TRBD1 (5 bases). The CDR3 totals 15 residues. Trimming removed 3 bases from V and 0 bases from J, with 12 bases in between. The V gene's germline CDR1 is SQVTM and CDR2 ANQGSEA. CDR3 residues: CSVEETASSYNEQFF. The CDR3 nucleotides are TGCAGCGTTGAGGAGACAGCCAGCTCCTACAATGAGCAGTTCTTC.

By share of the sample, this clonotype is large. The chain is built from TRBV2 and TRBJ1-1; 7 positions match TRBD1. In germline, CDR1 is SNHLY, CDR2 FYNNEI. The J segment lost 3 bases and the V segment lost 4 bases, leaving 8 bases of the junction unmatched. CDR3 length equals 15 residues. CDR3 coding DNA: TGTGCCAGCAGTGGGGTGACAGGGAGGGACACTGAAGCTTTCTTT. Translated, it gives CASSGVTGRDTEAFF.

Concerning this clonotype: This may be a read error: a much more frequent sequence differs by one nucleotide. The V and J genes are TRBV29-1 and TRBJ1-1, with 8 bases that match TRBD1. Germline trimming cut 5 bases from V and 11 bases from J; bases unmatched to any gene: 13. The CDR3 extends over 13 amino acids. Germline CDR1 is SQVTM and CDR2 is ANQGSEA. The CDR3 DNA follows: TGCAGCGTTCAAGCCGGGCAGGGGGCTGTGGCTTTCTTT. Protein product: CSVQAGQGAVAFF.

This clonotype is medium-sized (0.01 to 0.1%) by share. V is TRBV24-1 and J is TRBJ1-2; 7 bases line up with TRBD1. V gave up 3 bases and J gave up 4 bases; unmatched junction bases: 4. Germline CDR1 and CDR2: KGHDR and SFDVKD. The CDR3 consists of 14 residues. The CDR3 sequence is CATSDATGIYGYTF. DNA of the CDR3: TGTGCCACCAGTGATGCGACAGGGATCTATGGCTACACCTTC.